This paragraph reports one T cell receptor (beta chain). The germline V gene has CDR1 GTSNPN and CDR2 SVGIG (reference sequence). V lost 0 bases and J lost 4; bases outside the gene matches: 5. This CDR3 spans 14 amino acids. The sample comes from a study of blood T cell repertoires in COVID-19. Background on the study: From the United States, Italy and Spain came samples of acute and convalescent COVID-19.

Seattle patients were enrolled during active infection and followed longitudinally. In the original analysis: Amplification with reference gene primers provided the estimates of nucleated cell counts. Here immunoSEQ multiplex PCR was the method, and the copy in TCRdb shows in-frame clones only, minus some. V and J calls and clone size come straight from that table; D and trimming were deduced from the DNA. This table has under 400,000 clones, about nine tenths appearing once. J is TRBJ2-7 and V is TRBV30; TRBD1 agrees at 8 bases. Material for sequencing was peripheral blood. This receptor was identified in a woman aged 25 to 45 with COVID-19, enrolled during active disease. CDR3 amino acids: CAWSVGTGVYEQYF. The CDR3 DNA is TGTGCCTGGAGTGTCGGGACAGGCGTTTACGAGCAGTACTTC.